The sequence of this T cell receptor (beta chain) was determined in a study of blood T cell repertoires in COVID-19. Whole-study context: PBMCs, B-cell-depleted T cells, or T cells were the source of the cDNA or gDNA that made up the material.

Clones were read by immunoSEQ multiplex PCR, and TCRdb kept only the in-frame ones, dropping some. The data hold about 97,000 clones, with roughly nine tenths observed a single time. The CDR3 loop spans 14 amino acids. CDR1 is MGHRA, CDR2 YSYEKL, per germline. V was pared by 1 base and J by 5 bases, with 9 bases between. The V gene is TRBV4-1, the J gene TRBJ1-5; unclear D gene. This receptor was obtained from a woman aged 50 to 60 with COVID-19, enrolled during active disease. Sequenced material: peripheral blood. As DNA, the CDR3 is TGCGCCAGCAGCCAAGGCCGCCGGGATCAGCCCCAGCATTTT. Translating it yields CASSQGRRDQPQHF.